This T cell receptor beta chain derives from a study of lymphopenia after photon versus proton radiotherapy. After removal of 4 bases from V and 2 bases from J, the junction contained 4 bases not matched to a gene. The V gene's germline CDR1 is MNHEY and CDR2 SMNVEV (reference sequence). The CDR3 covers 15 residues. TCRdb's table, derived via immunoSEQ multiplex PCR, lists solely in-frame clones and lacks some. The table records more than 45,000 clones, under 95% of them present only once. Overall study findings and caveats: Relative stability marked proton patients; photon patients lost diversity and naive cells.

This clone has just one count. Antigen: not known. This specimen consisted of peripheral blood, obtained from a patient treated with photon-based radiotherapy. The clonotype comes from a woman between 35 and 50 years old with cholangiocarcinoma. This chain joins TRBV27 and TRBJ2-3; TRBD2 matches at 9 bases. As DNA, the CDR3 is TGTGCCAGCAGTTCCCCTAGCGGGGACACAGATACGCAGTATTTT. Translated, it gives CASSSPSGDTDTQYF.